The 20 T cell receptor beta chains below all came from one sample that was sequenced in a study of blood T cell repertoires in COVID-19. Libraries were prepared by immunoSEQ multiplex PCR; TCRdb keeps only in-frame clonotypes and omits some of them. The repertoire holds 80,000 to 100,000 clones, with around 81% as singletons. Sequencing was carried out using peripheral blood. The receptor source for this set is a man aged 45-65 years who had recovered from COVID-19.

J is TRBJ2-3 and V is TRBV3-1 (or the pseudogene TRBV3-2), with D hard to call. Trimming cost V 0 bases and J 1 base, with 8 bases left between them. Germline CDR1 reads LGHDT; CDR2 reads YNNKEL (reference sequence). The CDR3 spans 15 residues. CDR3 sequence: CASSQDLSGTDTQYF. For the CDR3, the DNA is TGTGCCAGCAGCCAAGATCTAAGTGGCACAGATACGCAGTATTTT.

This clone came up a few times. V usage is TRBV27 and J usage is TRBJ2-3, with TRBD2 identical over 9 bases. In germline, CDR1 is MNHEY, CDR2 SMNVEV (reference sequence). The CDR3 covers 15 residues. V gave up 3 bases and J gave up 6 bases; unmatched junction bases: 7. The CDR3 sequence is CASSFSSGVSDTQYF. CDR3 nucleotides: TGTGCCAGCAGTTTTTCTAGCGGGGTTTCGGATACGCAGTATTTT.

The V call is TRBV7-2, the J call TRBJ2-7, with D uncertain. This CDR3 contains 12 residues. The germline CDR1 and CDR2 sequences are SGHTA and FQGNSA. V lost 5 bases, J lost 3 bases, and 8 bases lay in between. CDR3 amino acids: CASSPYRYEQYF. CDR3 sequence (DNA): TGTGCCAGCAGCCCCTACCGCTACGAGCAGTACTTC.

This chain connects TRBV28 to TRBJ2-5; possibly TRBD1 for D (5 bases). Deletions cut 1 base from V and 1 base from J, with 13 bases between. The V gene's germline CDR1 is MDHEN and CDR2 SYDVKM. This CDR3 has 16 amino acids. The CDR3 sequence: CASSLYGRTSQETQYF. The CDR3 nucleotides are TGTGCCAGCAGTTTATATGGCCGGACATCCCAAGAGACCCAGTACTTC.

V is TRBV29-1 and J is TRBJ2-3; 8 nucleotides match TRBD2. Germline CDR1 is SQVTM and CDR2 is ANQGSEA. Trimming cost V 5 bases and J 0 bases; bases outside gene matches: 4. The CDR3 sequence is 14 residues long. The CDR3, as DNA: TGCAGCGTTTTAGCGGGGACTAGCACAGATACGCAGTATTTT. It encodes CSVLAGTSTDTQYF.

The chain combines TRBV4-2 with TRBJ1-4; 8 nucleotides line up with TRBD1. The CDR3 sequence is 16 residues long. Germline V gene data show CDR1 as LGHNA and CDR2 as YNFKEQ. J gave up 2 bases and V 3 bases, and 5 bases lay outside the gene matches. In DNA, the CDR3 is TGTGCCAGCAGCCAGGCACAGGGGGTCACTAATGAAAAACTGTTTTTT. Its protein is CASSQAQGVTNEKLFF.

The CDR3 coding sequence is TGTGCCAGCAGCCGAATGCTAGGGACAGATACTGGAAACACCATATATTTT. Translated, it gives CASSRMLGTDTGNTIYF. V is TRBV3-1 (or the pseudogene TRBV3-2) and J is TRBJ1-3, with TRBD1 matching over 7 bases. The CDR3 spans 17 residues. The germline V gene encodes CDR1 LGHDT and CDR2 YNNKEL (reference sequence). V dropped 4 bases and J dropped 2; count of bases not matched to a gene: 11.

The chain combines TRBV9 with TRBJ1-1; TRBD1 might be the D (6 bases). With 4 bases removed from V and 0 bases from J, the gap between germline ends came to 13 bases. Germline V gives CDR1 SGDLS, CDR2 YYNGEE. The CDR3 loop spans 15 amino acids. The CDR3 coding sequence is TGTGCCAGCAGCCCGGGAGGGGGGATGAACACTGAAGCTTTCTTT. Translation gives CASSPGGGMNTEAFF.

Here the CDR3 DNA reads TGTGCCAGCAGTACCCCCCCAACACAGTACTTC. This gives the protein CASSTPPTQYF. The chain has TRBV6-6 and TRBJ2-7; D is unresolved. V shed 5 bases and J shed 10 bases, with 12 bases lying between them. The CDR3 contains 11 residues. Germline CDR1 reads MNHNY; CDR2 reads SVGAGI (reference sequence).

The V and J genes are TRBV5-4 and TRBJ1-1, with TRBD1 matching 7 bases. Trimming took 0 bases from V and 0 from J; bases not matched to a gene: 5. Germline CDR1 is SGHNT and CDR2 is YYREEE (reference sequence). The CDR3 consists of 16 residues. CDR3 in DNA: TGTGCCAGCAGCTTGGCAGGGGGATCCATGAACACTGAAGCTTTCTTT. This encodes CASSLAGGSMNTEAFF.

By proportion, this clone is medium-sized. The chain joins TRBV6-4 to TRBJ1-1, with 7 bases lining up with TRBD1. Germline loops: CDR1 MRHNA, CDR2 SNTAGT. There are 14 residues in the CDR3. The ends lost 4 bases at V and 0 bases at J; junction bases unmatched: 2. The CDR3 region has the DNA TGTGCCAGCAGTGCGACAGGGCTGAACACTGAAGCTTTCTTT. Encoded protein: CASSATGLNTEAFF.

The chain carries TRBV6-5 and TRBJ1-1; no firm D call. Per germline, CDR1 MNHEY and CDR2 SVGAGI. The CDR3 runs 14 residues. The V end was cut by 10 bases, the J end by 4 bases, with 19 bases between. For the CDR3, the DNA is TGTGCCACCTACTTCCCGGGAGCAGGCACTGAAGCTTTCTTT. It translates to CATYFPGAGTEAFF.

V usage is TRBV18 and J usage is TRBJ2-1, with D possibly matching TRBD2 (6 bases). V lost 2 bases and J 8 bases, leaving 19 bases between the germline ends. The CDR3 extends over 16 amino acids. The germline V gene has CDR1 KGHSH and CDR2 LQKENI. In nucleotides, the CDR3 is TGTGCCAGCTCACCATACCGGCTAGCGTGGGGTTATGAGCAGTTCTTC. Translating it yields CASSPYRLAWGYEQFF.

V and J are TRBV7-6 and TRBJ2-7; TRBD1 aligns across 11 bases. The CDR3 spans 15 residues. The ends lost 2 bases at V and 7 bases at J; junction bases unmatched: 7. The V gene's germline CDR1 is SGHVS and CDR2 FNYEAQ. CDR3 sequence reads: CASSLLGQGALEQYF. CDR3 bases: TGTGCCAGCAGCTTACTTGGACAGGGGGCTTTAGAGCAGTACTTC.

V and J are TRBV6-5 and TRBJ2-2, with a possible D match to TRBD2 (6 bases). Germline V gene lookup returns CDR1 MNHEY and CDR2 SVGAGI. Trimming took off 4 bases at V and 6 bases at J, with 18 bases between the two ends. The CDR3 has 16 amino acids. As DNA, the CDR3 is TGTGCCAGCAGTTCCCTGGGACTCGCTGGACCCGGGGAGCTGTTTTTT. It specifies CASSSLGLAGPGELFF.

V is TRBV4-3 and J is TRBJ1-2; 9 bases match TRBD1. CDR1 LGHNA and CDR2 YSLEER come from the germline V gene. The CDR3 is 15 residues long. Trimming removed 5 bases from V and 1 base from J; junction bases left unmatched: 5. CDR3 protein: CASSLEDRGNYGYTF. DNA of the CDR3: TGCGCCAGCAGCTTAGAGGACAGGGGTAACTATGGCTACACCTTC.

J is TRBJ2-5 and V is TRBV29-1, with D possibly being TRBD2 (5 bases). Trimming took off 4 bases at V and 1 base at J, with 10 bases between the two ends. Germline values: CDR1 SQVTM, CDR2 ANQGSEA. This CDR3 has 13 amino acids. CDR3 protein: CSVVSDFQETQYF. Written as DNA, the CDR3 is TGCAGCGTTGTATCGGACTTCCAAGAGACCCAGTACTTC.

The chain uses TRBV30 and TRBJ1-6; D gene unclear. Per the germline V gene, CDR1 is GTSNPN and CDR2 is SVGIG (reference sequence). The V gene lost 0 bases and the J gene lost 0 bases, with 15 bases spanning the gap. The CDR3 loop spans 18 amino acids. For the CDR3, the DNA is TGTGCCTGGAGTGTAAGGCAGAAACAGAGCTCCTATAATTCACCCCTCCACTTT. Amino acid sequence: CAWSVRQKQSSYNSPLHF.

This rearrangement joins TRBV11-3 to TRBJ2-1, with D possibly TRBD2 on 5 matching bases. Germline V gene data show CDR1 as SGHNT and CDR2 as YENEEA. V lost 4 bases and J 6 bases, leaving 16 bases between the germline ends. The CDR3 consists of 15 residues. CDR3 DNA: TGTGCCAGCAGCTCCGGAGAGATGAGGGTCAATGAGCAGTTCTTC. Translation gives CASSSGEMRVNEQFF.

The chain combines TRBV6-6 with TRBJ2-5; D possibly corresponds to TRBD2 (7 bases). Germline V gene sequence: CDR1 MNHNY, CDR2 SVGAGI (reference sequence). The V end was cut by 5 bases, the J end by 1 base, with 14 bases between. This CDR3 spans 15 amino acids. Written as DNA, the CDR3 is TGTGCCAGCAGTATTCCGGGGGGCGTCCAAGAGACCCAGTACTTC. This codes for CASSIPGGVQETQYF.